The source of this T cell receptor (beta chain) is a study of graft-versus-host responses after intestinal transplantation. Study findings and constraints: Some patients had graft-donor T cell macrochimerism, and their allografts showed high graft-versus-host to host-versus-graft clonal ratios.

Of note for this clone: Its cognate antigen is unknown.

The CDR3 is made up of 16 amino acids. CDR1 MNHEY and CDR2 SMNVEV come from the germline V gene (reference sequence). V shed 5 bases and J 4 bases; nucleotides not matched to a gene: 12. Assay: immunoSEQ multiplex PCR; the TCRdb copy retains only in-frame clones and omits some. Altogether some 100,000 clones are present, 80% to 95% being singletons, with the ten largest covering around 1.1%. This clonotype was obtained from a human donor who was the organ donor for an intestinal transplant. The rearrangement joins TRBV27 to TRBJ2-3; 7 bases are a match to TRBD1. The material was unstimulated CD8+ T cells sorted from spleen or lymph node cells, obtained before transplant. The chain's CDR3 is CASSPMTGFRADTQYF. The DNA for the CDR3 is TGTGCCAGCAGTCCTATGACAGGGTTTCGAGCAGATACGCAGTATTTT.